The 23 T cell receptor beta chains given below trace back to one sample, sequenced in a study of blood T cells in healthy people across ages. For the second PCR, which ran for about 7 to 11 cycles, a sample-barcoded 5' primer and a J-beta primer mix were used. One entry per CDR3 protein, called by TCRdb with MiXCR from the 5' RACE reads. The table records around 520,000 distinct CDR3 sequences, about a quarter of them present only once. Another study also made use of these data, one on T cells of mothers and their children.

Sequenced sample: blood. Receptor source: a boy younger than 10 in good health.

This chain links TRBV6-5 with TRBJ2-5, with D perhaps matching TRBD2 (6 bases). The end of the DNA fits TRBJ2-1 better, so the J call may be wrong. Germline V CDR1 and CDR2: MNHEY, SVGAGI. The length of the CDR3 is 11 residues. CDR3 sequence reads: CASWGVNEQFF. Written as DNA, the CDR3 is TGTGCTTCGTGGGGGGTCAATGAGCAGTTCTTC.

V is TRBV7-8 and J is TRBJ2-1, with 13 bases fitting TRBD2. The DNA end lines up better with TRBJ2-5; the J call may be wrong. Germline-derived CDR1 and CDR2 are SGHVS and FQNEAQ. The CDR3 loop spans 16 amino acids. CDR3 region: CASSLAGLAGQETQYF. The CDR3 DNA follows: TGTGCCAGCAGCTTAGCGGGACTAGCGGGGCAAGAGACCCAGTACTTC.

The chain is built from TRBV6-6 and TRBJ1-1; 9 nucleotides match TRBD1. V was clipped by 0 bases and J by 1 base; unmatched bases: 6. Germline V gene sequence: CDR1 MNHNY, CDR2 SVGAGI (reference sequence). This CDR3 contains 17 residues. The CDR3 sequence: CASSYSEPTGGNTEAFF. CDR3 in DNA: TGTGCCAGCAGTTACTCAGAACCGACAGGGGGGAACACTGAAGCTTTCTTT.

This clonotype was seen a few times. J is TRBJ2-7 and V is TRBV12-3 or TRBV12-4, with TRBD1 as a possible D gene (5 bases). V lost 6 bases to trimming and J lost 0 bases, with 18 bases between them. CDR3 size: 16 residues. CDR3 bases: TGTGCCAGCAGCCCTTCAGGGTGGGATAGCTCCTACGAGCAGTACTTC. Its protein is CASSPSGWDSSYEQYF.

This clonotype has more than one count but fewer than ten. The chain combines TRBV12-3 or TRBV12-4 with TRBJ2-2; no clear D gene. V gave up 5 bases and J gave up 0 bases, with 7 bases separating them. The CDR3 runs to 14 residues. CDR3 sequence reads: CASSPSANTGELFF. The CDR3 nucleotides are TGTGCCAGCAGTCCAAGTGCGAACACCGGGGAGCTGTTTTTT.

The chain joins TRBV20-1 to TRBJ2-2; 8 bases align to TRBD1. The germline gives CDR1 DFQATT, CDR2 SNEGSKA (reference sequence). V gave up 3 bases and J gave up 0 bases; unmatched junction bases: 3. This CDR3 has 15 residues. DNA for the CDR3: TGCAGTGCTAGTCGACAGGGGTCGAACACCGGGGAGCTGTTTTTT. This sequence encodes CSASRQGSNTGELFF.

This clonotype came up a few times. The chain combines TRBV2 with TRBJ2-5, with D possibly being TRBD2 (6 bases). The CDR3 runs to 16 residues. Trimming cost V 2 bases and J 3 bases, with 16 bases left between them. Per germline, CDR1 SNHLY and CDR2 FYNNEI. The CDR3 reads CASSESARGAKETQYF. In nucleotides, the CDR3 is TGTGCCAGCAGTGAATCAGCGCGGGGCGCAAAAGAGACCCAGTACTTC.

J is TRBJ1-2 and V is TRBV11-2; no definite D call. This CDR3 comprises 15 residues. Trimming stripped 0 bases from V and 8 bases from J, with 16 bases between. Germline loops: CDR1 SGHAT, CDR2 FQNNGV. Here the CDR3 DNA reads TGTGCCAGCAGCTTAGAAGCAGGATTCATTTACGGCTACACCTTC. It is translated as CASSLEAGFIYGYTF.

V gene TRBV5-1 combines with J gene TRBJ2-1; 10 nucleotides match TRBD2. With 4 bases clipped from V and 2 bases from J, the junction kept 18 bases outside the gene matches. CDR1 SGHRS and CDR2 YFSETQ come from the germline V gene. This CDR3 spans 20 amino acids. The CDR3 sequence is CASSGIARLAGASPYNEQFF. In DNA, the CDR3 is TGCGCCAGCAGCGGGATCGCGCGGCTAGCGGGAGCCTCGCCCTACAATGAGCAGTTCTTC.

A few counts support this clonotype. This sequence joins TRBV7-8 and TRBJ2-2; 8 positions agree with TRBD1. CDR1 SGHVS and CDR2 FQNEAQ come from the germline V gene. J lost 6 bases, V lost 4 bases, and 7 bases had no gene match. This CDR3 region has 15 residues. The CDR3 loop is CASSSRTGSAGELFF. CDR3 nucleotide sequence: TGTGCCAGCAGCTCCCGGACAGGGAGTGCCGGGGAGCTGTTTTTT. Looking up the rest from reference TRBV7-8 and TRBJ2-2 gives the full variable domain: GAGVSQSPRYKVAKRGQDVALRCDPISGHVSLFWYQQALGQGPEFLTYFQNEAQLDKSGLPSDRFFAERPEGSVSTLKIQRTQQEDSAVYLCASSSRTGSAGELFFGEGSRLTVL.

V and J are TRBV27 and TRBJ2-1; tentative D call: TRBD2 (6 bases). Germline V gene data show CDR1 as MNHEY and CDR2 as SMNVEV (reference sequence). The CDR3 length is 15 residues. Trimming removed 7 bases at V and 0 bases at J, with 13 bases between. In nucleotides, the CDR3 is TGTGCCAGCAACCAACTAGCAACCTCCTACAATGAGCAGTTCTTC. Its protein product is CASNQLATSYNEQFF.

This rearrangement joins TRBV5-1 to TRBJ2-7, with D maybe TRBD1 (5 bases). The CDR3 is 14 amino acids. V was shortened by 0 bases and J by 4 bases, with 11 bases between the two germline ends. Germline V lookup: CDR1 SGHRS, CDR2 YFSETQ. CDR3 loop: CASSLAPTAYEQYF. CDR3 nucleotides: TGCGCCAGCAGCTTGGCTCCGACAGCTTACGAGCAGTACTTC. Full variable domain (rest looked up from reference TRBV5-1 and TRBJ2-7): KAGVTQTPRYLIKTRGQQVTLSCSPISGHRSVSWYQQTPGQGLQFLFEYFSETQRNKGNFPGRFSGRQFSNSRSEMNVSTLELGDSALYLCASSLAPTAYEQYFGPGTRLTVT.

This clonotype was recorded a few times. The CDR3: CASRAGGLSNEQFF. The DNA for the CDR3 is TGTGCCAGCAGGGCGGGGGGGCTAAGCAATGAGCAGTTCTTC. The rearrangement links TRBV2 to TRBJ2-1; TRBD2 agrees at 9 bases. Germline V gene data show CDR1 as SNHLY and CDR2 as FYNNEI. V shed 6 bases, J shed 6 bases, and the junction held 6 bases outside the gene matches. This CDR3 comprises 14 residues.

The chain carries TRBV7-3 and TRBJ2-3; 8 bases are shared with TRBD2. J gave up 4 bases and V 3 bases, and 18 bases lay outside the gene matches. Germline V gene data show CDR1 as SGHTA and CDR2 as FQGTGA. This CDR3 has 19 amino acids. For the CDR3, the DNA is TGTGCCAGCAGCTTTCTCCCAGCCCCGGGACCGGGACTAGCAGATACGCAGTATTTT. Its protein is CASSFLPAPGPGLADTQYF. Based on the CDR3 plus reference TRBV7-3 and TRBJ2-3, the full variable domain is GAGVSQTPSNKVTEKGKYVELRCDPISGHTALYWYRQSLGQGPEFLIYFQGTGAADDSGLPNDRFFAVRPEGSVSTLKIQRTERGDSAVYLCASSFLPAPGPGLADTQYFGPGTRLTVL.

This clonotype was observed a few times. V usage is TRBV4-2 and J usage is TRBJ2-4; no firm D call. V was cut by 1 base and J by 0 bases, with 10 bases left in between. The CDR3 loop spans 16 amino acids. CDR1 LGHNA and CDR2 YNFKEQ come from the germline V gene. CDR3 bases: TGTGCCAGCAGCCAAGGCTCGTTCCTAGCCAAAAACATTCAGTACTTC. Its translation: CASSQGSFLAKNIQYF.

This clonotype was detected only a few times. The gene calls are TRBV5-6 and TRBJ2-3; possibly TRBD2 for D (6 bases). Germline CDR1 is SGHDT and CDR2 is YYEEEE. Deletions cut 0 bases from V and 1 base from J, with 9 bases between. This CDR3 has 15 amino acids. CDR3 in amino acids: CASSLGAGRTDTQYF. The CDR3 bases are TGTGCCAGCAGCTTGGGGGCGGGGCGCACAGATACGCAGTATTTT. Full variable domain (missing parts from reference TRBV5-6 and TRBJ2-3): DAGVTQSPTHLIKTRGQQVTLRCSPKSGHDTVSWYQQALGQGPQFIFQYYEEEERQRGNFPDRFSGHQFPNYSSELNVNALLLGDSALYLCASSLGAGRTDTQYFGPGTRLTVL.

The genes are TRBV7-2 and TRBJ1-5, with D possibly being TRBD1 (5 bases). Trimming pared 6 bases from V and 5 bases from J, leaving 14 bases between. CDR1 is SGHTA, CDR2 FQGNSA, per germline. The CDR3 extends over 14 amino acids. The CDR3 loop reads CASSSGLGHQPQHF. DNA for the CDR3: TGTGCCAGCAGTTCAGGGTTAGGGCATCAGCCCCAGCATTTT.

V and J are TRBV6-5 and TRBJ2-5, with 8 nucleotides matching TRBD1. The DNA end favors TRBJ2-7, so the J call may be wrong. The V gene's germline CDR1 is MNHEY and CDR2 SVGAGI. CDR3 size: 13 residues. The CDR3 protein is CASSSGQGGEQYF. In DNA, the CDR3 is TGTGCCAGCAGTTCCGGACAGGGTGGCGAGCAGTACTTC.

The chain uses TRBV29-1 and TRBJ2-3; 8 bases line up with TRBD2. The germline V gene has CDR1 SQVTM and CDR2 ANQGSEA. The V and J ends lost 5 bases and 4 bases, in that order; junction bases with no gene match: 11. This CDR3 is built from 15 residues. The CDR3 sequence: CSVSLRTSMADTQYF. CDR3 bases: TGCAGCGTTTCCTTGAGGACTAGCATGGCAGATACGCAGTATTTT.

This clonotype has just a few counts. The rearrangement uses TRBV11-2 and TRBJ2-7, with 10 bases that match TRBD1. Germline assignment: CDR1 SGHAT and CDR2 FQNNGV. The trim removed 1 base at V and 4 bases at J, leaving 4 bases unmatched. CDR3 length: 15 amino acids. CDR3 region: CASSLGDRGRYEQYF. The CDR3, as DNA: TGTGCCAGCAGCTTAGGGGACAGGGGACGTTACGAGCAGTACTTC.

The chain uses TRBV7-2 and TRBJ2-3; 11 bases agree with TRBD2. CDR1 and CDR2 (germline): SGHTA, FQGNSA. This CDR3 has 15 residues. J gave up 4 bases and V 4 bases, and 4 bases lay outside the gene matches. CDR3 in amino acids: CASSSSGRTADTQYF. CDR3 coding DNA: TGTGCCAGCAGCTCTAGCGGGAGGACCGCAGATACGCAGTATTTT.

V usage is TRBV20-1 and J usage is TRBJ2-3, with 8 bases lining up with TRBD2. The CDR3 length is 14 residues. The germline gives CDR1 DFQATT, CDR2 SNEGSKA (reference sequence). V lost 2 bases, J lost 2 bases, and 3 bases stayed unmatched. The CDR3 loop reads CSARLAGFTDTQYF. The CDR3 bases are TGCAGTGCTAGACTAGCGGGCTTCACAGATACGCAGTATTTT.

This chain connects TRBV4-2 to TRBJ2-2, with D unclear. CDR1 is LGHNA, CDR2 YNFKEQ, per germline. V lost 0 bases to trimming and J lost 4 bases, with 9 bases between them. This CDR3 region has 15 residues. CDR3 amino acids: CASSQDSPVTGELFF. CDR3 nucleotides: TGTGCCAGCAGCCAAGATTCGCCTGTCACCGGGGAGCTGTTTTTT.